This T cell receptor (beta chain) derives from a study of shared clonotypes between healthy human individuals. Study findings and constraints: Relative to their counterparts shared across all four donors, non-shared clonotypes exhibited diminished generation probabilities.

Only CD45RO-negative cells positively selected for CCR7 counted as naive CD8 cells, so terminally differentiated effector memory CD45RA+ cells were excluded. Several immunoSEQ plates received, in even portions, the genomic DNA of each subset. Repertoires were generated with immunoSEQ multiplex PCR, while TCRdb's copy carries only in-frame clones and drops some. Here the sample spans about 2,100,000 clones, 90% to 95% being singletons. Comment on this clone: Its matching antigen is unknown.

The V end was cut by 0 bases, the J end by 0 bases, with 9 bases between. This CDR3 spans 16 amino acids. Germline loops: CDR1 LGHNA, CDR2 YSLEER. The sample consisted of naive CD8+ T cells from PBMCs. This clonotype was sampled from a man aged 18-30 years in good health. Some clones in this sample may be carry-over from other donors' samples. The rearrangement joins TRBV4-3 to TRBJ2-1; D is perhaps TRBD2 (6 bases). The CDR3 region has the DNA TGCGCCAGCAGCCAAGACGATAGCGGCTCCTACAATGAGCAGTTCTTC. Translating it yields CASSQDDSGSYNEQFF.